Below, 15 T cell receptor beta chains from the same sample are listed, as sequenced in a study of T cell clones after liver transplantation. Clones were sequenced by immunoSEQ multiplex PCR, and TCRdb holds only the in-frame ones, with some missing. The sample has roughly 74,000 clones; 80% are singletons. This material consisted of CD4+ T cells from blood, taken before liver transplant. The origin of the receptors is a human donor who received a liver transplant.

The gene calls are TRBV7-2 and TRBJ2-2, with D possibly TRBD1 on 6 matching bases. CDR1 and CDR2 (germline): SGHTA, FQGNSA. Deletions cut 2 bases from V and 1 base from J, with 8 bases between. The CDR3 sequence is 15 residues long. Here the CDR3 DNA reads TGTGCCAGCAGCTTAAAAGGGGGGAACACCGGGGAGCTGTTTTTT. Residues: CASSLKGGNTGELFF. Combining the CDR3 with reference TRBV7-2 and TRBJ2-2 gives the whole variable domain GAGVSQSPSNKVTEKGKDVELRCDPISGHTALYWYRQSLGQGLEFLIYFQGNSAPDKSGLPSDRFSAERTGGSVSTLTIQRTQQEDSAVYLCASSLKGGNTGELFFGEGSRLTVL.

The table lists this clone with a count of one. The chain links TRBV4-1 to TRBJ1-2; D gene uncertain. V was cut by 1 base and J by 4 bases, with 10 bases left in between. The CDR3 spans 14 residues. Germline CDR1 MGHRA, CDR2 YSYEKL. For the CDR3, the DNA is TGCGCCAGCAGCCAAGGGCCGAGACTCTATGGCTACACCTTC. Its translation is CASSQGPRLYGYTF.

This chain uses TRBV27 with TRBJ1-1; 9 nucleotides line up with TRBD1. The CDR3 runs 15 residues. The germline CDR1 and CDR2 sequences are MNHEY and SMNVEV (reference sequence). V dropped 4 bases and J dropped 2; count of bases not matched to a gene: 5. The CDR3 DNA reads as TGTGCCAGCAGTTCACGGACAGGGGCTAACACTGAAGCTTTCTTT. Translated: CASSSRTGANTEAFF.

The V and J genes are TRBV27 and TRBJ2-7, with 8 bases matching TRBD2. With V trimmed by 6 bases and J by 4 bases, 14 bases remained unmatched. CDR3 length: 16 amino acids. Germline CDR1 MNHEY, CDR2 SMNVEV (reference sequence). CDR3 bases: TGTGCCAGCAGGGGGAGCGGGGGAGGGCCCTATTACGAGCAGTACTTC. It specifies CASRGSGGGPYYEQYF.

CDR3 amino acids: CASSPTGPIETQYF. The CDR3 region has the DNA TGTGCCAGCAGTCCGACAGGGCCAATAGAGACCCAGTACTTC. V and J are TRBV28 and TRBJ2-5, with TRBD1 matching 7 bases. The CDR3 is made up of 14 amino acids. Germline V lookup: CDR1 MDHEN, CDR2 SYDVKM. The junction had 7 bases not matched to a gene; V was cut back by 5 bases and J by 4 bases.

This clone was seen a single time. The rearrangement uses TRBV16 and TRBJ2-5; no reliable D call. This CDR3 has 17 amino acids. From germline, CDR1 is KGHSY and CDR2 FQNENV. V was cut by 2 bases and J by 5 bases, with 21 bases left in between. For the CDR3, the DNA is TGTGCCAGCAGCCAAATGGGAAGGGTTTCCCTCTTCGAGACCCAGTACTTC. Its translation is CASSQMGRVSLFETQYF.

The chain recombines TRBV7-2 with TRBJ1-2, with D possibly TRBD1 on 5 matching bases. Trimming shortened V by 2 bases and J by 2 bases, and 9 bases separated the two germline ends. This CDR3 spans 14 amino acids. Germline V gene lookup returns CDR1 SGHTA and CDR2 FQGNSA. CDR3 amino acids: CASSLTQANYGYTF. CDR3 DNA sequence: TGTGCCAGCAGCTTAACACAGGCGAACTATGGCTACACCTTC. Together with reference TRBV7-2 and TRBJ1-2, the CDR3 gives the full variable domain: GAGVSQSPSNKVTEKGKDVELRCDPISGHTALYWYRQSLGQGLEFLIYFQGNSAPDKSGLPSDRFSAERTGGSVSTLTIQRTQQEDSAVYLCASSLTQANYGYTFGSGTRLTVV.

V is TRBV18 and J is TRBJ1-1; tentatively, D is TRBD1 (5 bases). CDR3 length: 15 amino acids. Germline values: CDR1 KGHSH, CDR2 LQKENI. V gave up 2 bases and J gave up 3 bases, with 13 bases separating them. Here the CDR3 DNA reads TGTGCCAGCTCACCAAACAGGAGGGTGGACACTGAAGCTTTCTTT. Translation gives CASSPNRRVDTEAFF. Full variable domain (missing parts from reference TRBV18 and TRBJ1-1): NAGVMQNPRHLVRRRGQEARLRCSPMKGHSHVYWYRQLPEEGLKFMVYLQKENIIDESGMPKERFSAEFPKEGPSILRIQQVVRGDSAAYFCASSPNRRVDTEAFFGQGTRLTVV.

This clone was found a few times. V usage is TRBV5-6 and J usage is TRBJ2-7, with 8 bases that match TRBD1. The germline V gene encodes CDR1 SGHDT and CDR2 YYEEEE. The CDR3 is made up of 14 amino acids. V lost 4 bases to trimming and J lost 9 bases; unmatched junction nucleotides: 12. The CDR3 nucleotides are TGTGCCAGCAGCCTGGGACAGGTGGGGTTCAGGCAGTACTTC. It yields the protein CASSLGQVGFRQYF.

The V call is TRBV7-9, the J call TRBJ1-1; D call uncertain. Trimming shortened V by 1 base and J by 7 bases, and 7 bases separated the two germline ends. Germline loops: CDR1 SEHNR, CDR2 FQNEAQ (reference sequence). The CDR3 loop spans 12 amino acids. In DNA, the CDR3 is TGTGCCAGCAGCTTAGTTGGAATTGAAGCTTTCTTT. Amino acid sequence: CASSLVGIEAFF.

This clone appeared once. The chain couples TRBV27 to TRBJ2-2, with 12 bases aligning to TRBD2. V was clipped by 5 bases and J by 0 bases; unmatched bases: 4. The CDR3 length is 17 residues. The germline V gene encodes CDR1 MNHEY and CDR2 SMNVEV (reference sequence). CDR3 coding DNA: TGTGCCAGCAGTATCCGGACTAGCGGGACGAACACCGGGGAGCTGTTTTTT. Its protein product is CASSIRTSGTNTGELFF.

Within the sample, this clone is medium-sized. The chain is built from TRBV5-5 and TRBJ1-4, with no clear D. Germline-derived CDR1 and CDR2 are SGHKS and YYEKEE (reference sequence). Trimming left V 0 bases short and J 3 bases short, with 9 bases between. The CDR3 length is 15 residues. In DNA form, the CDR3 reads TGTGCCAGCAGCTTGGTAATGCGTTCTAATGAAAAACTGTTTTTT. The encoded protein is CASSLVMRSNEKLFF.

This clone was observed a handful of times. The chain joins TRBV27 to TRBJ2-7, with 8 bases that match TRBD2. The germline V gene encodes CDR1 MNHEY and CDR2 SMNVEV (reference sequence). This CDR3 is built from 15 residues. V shed 5 bases, J shed 0 bases, and the junction held 6 bases outside the gene matches. CDR3 nucleotide sequence: TGTGCCAGCAGTGCGGGGGGACACAGCTCCTACGAGCAGTACTTC. Translated: CASSAGGHSSYEQYF.

The J gene is TRBJ1-5, the V gene TRBV18; TRBD1 aligns across 9 bases. The junction had 14 bases not matched to a gene; V was cut back by 6 bases and J by 2 bases. The CDR3 covers 18 residues. Germline-derived CDR1 and CDR2 are KGHSH and LQKENI. The chain's CDR3 is CASSLTGQGFSGNQPQHF. The CDR3 DNA follows: TGTGCCAGCTCCCTCACGGGACAGGGTTTTTCTGGCAATCAGCCCCAGCATTTT. Full variable domain (remainder filled in from reference TRBV18 and TRBJ1-5): NAGVMQNPRHLVRRRGQEARLRCSPMKGHSHVYWYRQLPEEGLKFMVYLQKENIIDESGMPKERFSAEFPKEGPSILRIQQVVRGDSAAYFCASSLTGQGFSGNQPQHFGDGTRLSIL.

The V gene is TRBV6-4, the J gene TRBJ2-1, with TRBD2 matching over 9 bases. There are 17 residues in the CDR3. The junction had 13 bases not matched to a gene; V was cut back by 6 bases and J by 4 bases. Germline assignment: CDR1 MRHNA and CDR2 SNTAGT. In DNA form, the CDR3 reads TGTGCCAGCAGCAAGGGGATAGCGGGAGTAGGATACAATGAGCAGTTCTTC. This translates into CASSKGIAGVGYNEQFF.